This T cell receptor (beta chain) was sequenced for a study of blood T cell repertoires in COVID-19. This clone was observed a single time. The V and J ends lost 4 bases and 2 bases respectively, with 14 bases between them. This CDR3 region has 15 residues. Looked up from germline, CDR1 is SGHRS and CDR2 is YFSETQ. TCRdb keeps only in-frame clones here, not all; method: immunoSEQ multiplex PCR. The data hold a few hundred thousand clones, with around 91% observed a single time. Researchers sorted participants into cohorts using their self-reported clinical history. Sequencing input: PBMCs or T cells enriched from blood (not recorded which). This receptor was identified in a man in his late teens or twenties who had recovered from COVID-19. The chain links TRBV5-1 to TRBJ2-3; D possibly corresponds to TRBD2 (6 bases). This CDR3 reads CASSVLALHTDTQYF. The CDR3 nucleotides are TGCGCCAGCAGCGTTCTAGCGCTTCACACAGATACGCAGTATTTT.